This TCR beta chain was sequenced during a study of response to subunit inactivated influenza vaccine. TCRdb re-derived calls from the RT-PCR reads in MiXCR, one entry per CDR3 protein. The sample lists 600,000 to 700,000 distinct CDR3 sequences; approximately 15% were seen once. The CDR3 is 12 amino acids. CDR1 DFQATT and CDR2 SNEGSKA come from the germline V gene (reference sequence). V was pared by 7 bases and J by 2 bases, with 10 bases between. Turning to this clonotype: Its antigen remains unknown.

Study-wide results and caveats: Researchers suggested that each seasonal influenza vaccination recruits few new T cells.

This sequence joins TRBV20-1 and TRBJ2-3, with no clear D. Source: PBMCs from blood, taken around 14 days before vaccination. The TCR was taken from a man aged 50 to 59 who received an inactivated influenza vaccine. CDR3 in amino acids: CSGYPNTDTQYF. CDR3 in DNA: TGCAGTGGCTACCCTAACACAGATACGCAGTATTTT.